The clone carrying this TCR beta chain was picked up a small number of times. CDR3 length: 14 amino acids. Trimming pared 3 bases from V and 9 bases from J, leaving 15 bases between. Germline V CDR1 and CDR2: SEHNR, FQNEAQ (reference sequence). TCRdb analysed the RT-PCR reads with MiXCR anew, one entry per CDR3 protein. The sample lists about 680,000 distinct CDR3 sequences; about 14% were seen once. Sequencing was carried out using memory CD4+ T cells from blood. The chain couples TRBV7-9 to TRBJ2-1; possibly TRBD1 or TRBD2 for D (5 bases each). The sequence was collected from a female donor in good health, serving as a healthy control. Here the CDR3 DNA reads TGTGCCAGCAGCTTCGGACCTATTGGGGGTGAGCAGTTCTTC. Encoded protein: CASSFGPIGGEQFF. Based on the CDR3 plus reference TRBV7-9 and TRBJ2-1, the full variable domain is DTGVSQNPRHKITKRGQNVTFRCDPISEHNRLYWYRQTLGQGPEFLTYFQNEAQLEKSRLLSDRFSAERPKGSFSTLEIQRTEQGDSAMYLCASSFGPIGGEQFFGPGTRLTVL.